A selection of T cell receptor beta chains follows, all from one sample in a study of T cell responses to AZD1222 COVID-19 vaccine. Generated by immunoSEQ multiplex PCR, the TCRdb table keeps only in-frame clones and is missing some. The sample contains tens of thousands of clones, around nine tenths of which appear only once. The sequences come from peripheral blood, collected on day 0 of AZD1222 vaccination. The receptors were sampled from an adult in good health. The conserved cysteine and the conserved F or W are not part of the CDR3 here.

>TRBJ1-6|TRBV18
ASSPPASNSPLH
>TRBJ2-3|TRBV7-2
ASSLLMADTQY
>TRBJ2-5|TRBV5-1
ASSPWVAGRGETQY
>TRBJ1-1|TRBV5-6
ASSFYRVLGTEAF
>TRBJ1-6|TRBV4-1
ASSQDRGASSYNSPLH
>TRBJ1-2|TRBV7-9
ASSLEARPNYGYT
>TRBJ2-2|TRBV5-5
ASSLDQLTGELF
>TRBJ2-5|TRBV5-5
ASSSGLAGGPQETQY
>TRBJ1-5|TRBV30
AWTAGGNQPQH
>TRBJ1-1|TRBV28
ASSLGVSVTEAF
>TRBJ1-1|TRBV12-3/TRBV12-4
ASSLSPNTEAF
>TRBJ2-1|TRBV5-1
ASSLMTNNEQF
>TRBJ1-1|TRBV5-1
ASSLEGKTEAF
>TRBJ1-4|TRBV23-1
ASSPGQGDEKLF
>TRBJ2-1|TRBV3-1/TRBV3-2
ASSQVASSRLDEQF
>TRBJ1-4|TRBV7-9
ASSSAGTGNEKLF
>TRBJ1-2|TRBV9
ASSVAVGDRGYGYT
>TRBJ1-3|TRBV19
ASRFSGNTIY
>TRBJ1-1|TRBV3-1/TRBV3-2
ASSLSPGTGLTEAF
>TRBJ2-3|TRBV6-5
ASSYSGQVLTDTQY
>TRBJ1-3|TRBV5-6
ASSLDRVAGNTIY
>TRBJ2-1|TRBV27
ASSFRRNSHQF
>TRBJ1-1|TRBV29-1
SVEGQDNTEAF
>TRBJ2-2|TRBV10-1
ASSENRAVTGELF
>TRBJ1-1|TRBV10-3
AISEIQGDRRAF
>TRBJ2-1|TRBV18
ASSLRDNEQF
>TRBJ1-6|TRBV9
ASTRGLSSYNSPLH
>TRBJ1-2|TRBV7-8
ASTPQKGYGYT
>TRBJ1-1|TRBV7-8
ASSSRTGMNTEAF
>TRBJ2-1|TRBV10-1
ASRLTGVDYNEQF
>TRBJ1-3|TRBV30
AWDLGGNTIY
>TRBJ2-2|TRBV10-1
ASSPRTGTGELF
>TRBJ2-2|TRBV4-1
ASSLPPGQGNGELF
>TRBJ2-7|TRBV7-3
ASSLMGTGTFEQY
>TRBJ1-2|TRBV10-3
AISAGTELYGYT
>TRBJ1-1|TRBV10-3
AIRPNMNTEAF
>TRBJ1-1|TRBV3-1/TRBV3-2
ASSQVRGTEAF
>TRBJ1-1|TRBV27
ASSKSLRAGASAEAF
>TRBJ2-1|TRBV6-4
ASSSGTLSSYNEQF
>TRBJ1-5|TRBV7-2
ASSFYTVNQPQH
>TRBJ2-1|TRBV18
ASSPDRGLSSYNEQF
>TRBJ1-4|TRBV18
ASSPSVGSNEKLF
>TRBJ2-3|TRBV3-1/TRBV3-2
ASSQDGLAGARDTQY
>TRBJ1-6|TRBV2
ASRGSQGWDSPLH
>TRBJ2-5|TRBV3-1/TRBV3-2
ASSQGWLETQY
>TRBJ2-3|TRBV6-5
ASSWEGGTDTQY
>TRBJ1-4|TRBV9
ASSGSPGSGEKLF
>TRBJ1-6|TRBV9
ASSPGQSPRDSPLH
>TRBJ2-7|TRBV18
ASSATDYEQY
>TRBJ1-6|TRBV18
ASSPGRVNSPLH
>TRBJ1-1|TRBV19
ASSIVGGNTEAF
>TRBJ1-1|TRBV3-1/TRBV3-2
ASSQDWGGVNTEAF
>TRBJ1-2|TRBV21-1
ASSKGEGPSPPPNYGYT
>TRBJ1-1|TRBV5-5
ASSRDDYTEAF